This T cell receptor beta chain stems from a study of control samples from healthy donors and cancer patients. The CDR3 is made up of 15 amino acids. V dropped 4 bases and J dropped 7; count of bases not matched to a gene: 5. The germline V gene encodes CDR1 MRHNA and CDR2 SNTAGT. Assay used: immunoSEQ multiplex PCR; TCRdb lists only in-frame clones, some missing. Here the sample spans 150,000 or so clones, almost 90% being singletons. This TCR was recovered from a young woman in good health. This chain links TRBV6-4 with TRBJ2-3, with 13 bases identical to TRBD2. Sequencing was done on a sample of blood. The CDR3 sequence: CASSATSGRVNTQYF. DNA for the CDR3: TGTGCCAGCAGTGCCACTAGCGGGAGGGTTAATACGCAGTATTTT.